This TCR beta chain was obtained from a study of CD8 T cells in ankylosing spondylitis. Library preparation for TCR beta used quantitative 5'-RACE with molecular barcodes. TCRdb fed the 5' RACE reads into MiXCR, producing one record per CDR3 protein. The sample shows 150,000 or so distinct CDR3 sequences, 30% to 40% of them seen only once. V was clipped by 6 bases and J by 3 bases; unmatched bases: 10. Looked up from germline, CDR1 is DFQATT and CDR2 is SNEGSKA (reference sequence). The length of the CDR3 is 14 residues. Study findings and constraints: A TCR beta motif of several highly homologous variants seemed to mark ankylosing spondylitis blood. Reportedly, significant enrichment of disease-linked clones occurred in matched ankylosing spondylitis synovial fluid. Earlier authors reported some of these motif variants in reactive arthritis synovial fluid and blood.

This clonotype has a handful of counts. The antigen is undetermined. This TCR derives from a male donor with ankylosing spondylitis. The gene calls are TRBV20-1 and TRBJ2-7; 8 bases align to TRBD2. Material for sequencing was synovial fluid, either unsorted or a sorted T cell fraction (not recorded which). CDR3 sequence (DNA): TGCAGTGCAGCAGGGCTAGCGGGTTACTACGAGCAGTACTTC. It encodes CSAAGLAGYYEQYF.